Listed below are T cell receptor beta chains from one sample, sequenced in a study of T cell responses to AZD1222 COVID-19 vaccine. TCRdb keeps only in-frame clones here, not all; method: immunoSEQ multiplex PCR. The repertoire holds roughly 100,000 clones, 88% seen once, with under 3% in the top ten. The sequences come from peripheral blood, collected on day 0 of AZD1222 vaccination. These receptors were obtained from an adult in good health. The CDR3 runs from the conserved cysteine through the conserved F or W. The D gene is left open where the match is weak. Some rows mark clone size as missing; the rest say once, few, many or name a class of expanded clone.

v_call	clone_size	j_call	d_call	cdr3_aa	cdr3_nt
TRBV6-2/TRBV6-3	NA	TRBJ1-1	NA	CASSSHLRHYPNTEAFF	TGTGCCAGCAGTTCCCACCTGAGACATTACCCGAACACTGAAGCTTTCTTT
TRBV4-1	NA	TRBJ2-2	TRBD1	CASNAGTGFFGELFF	TGCGCCAGCAACGCCGGGACAGGGTTCTTCGGGGAGCTGTTTTTT
TRBV28	NA	TRBJ2-7	TRBD1	CASSPRTGGGYEQYF	TGTGCCAGCAGTCCGCGGACAGGGGGCGGCTACGAGCAGTACTTC
TRBV5-1	NA	TRBJ2-5	NA	CATRGSGYGQETQYF	TGCGCCACCCGGGGCAGCGGCTATGGCCAAGAGACCCAGTACTTC
TRBV10-3	NA	TRBJ2-1	NA	CAIRSQTSGTNEQFF	TGTGCCATCCGTAGTCAGACTAGTGGGACCAATGAGCAGTTCTTC
TRBV29-1	NA	TRBJ2-1	TRBD2	CSVVRLAGRNEQFF	TGCAGCGTTGTAAGACTAGCGGGAAGGAATGAGCAGTTCTTC
TRBV5-1	NA	TRBJ1-2	NA	CASSLAIGGDGGYTF	TGCGCCAGCAGCTTGGCCATAGGGGGTGACGGGGGCTACACCTTC
TRBV5-5	NA	TRBJ1-1	NA	CASSLTGSTEAFF	TGTGCCAGCAGCCTCACAGGGTCCACTGAAGCTTTCTTT
TRBV18	once	TRBJ1-1	NA	CASSTGTDFTEAFF	TGTGCCAGCTCAACAGGGACTGATTTCACTGAAGCTTTCTTT
TRBV19	NA	TRBJ2-7	TRBD2	CASSTGTSGTYEQYF	TGTGCCAGTAGTACCGGGACTAGCGGAACCTACGAGCAGTACTTC
TRBV19	NA	TRBJ2-7	NA	CASSITRDTDEQYF	TGTGCCAGTAGTATAACGAGGGACACCGACGAGCAGTACTTC
TRBV27	NA	TRBJ2-3	TRBD1	CASSSNRGTGNPDTQYF	TGTGCCAGCAGTTCAAATCGGGGGACAGGGAACCCAGATACGCAGTATTTT
TRBV5-4	NA	TRBJ1-6	TRBD1	CASSAAGQGDSPLHF	TGTGCCAGCAGCGCTGCCGGACAGGGAGATTCACCCCTCCACTTT
TRBV6-2/TRBV6-3	once	TRBJ1-3	NA	CASSYSESGETGNTIYF	TGTGCCAGCAGTTACTCGGAATCGGGGGAGACTGGAAACACCATATATTTT
TRBV7-9	NA	TRBJ2-1	TRBD2	CASSPRGAAYNEQFF	TGTGCCAGCAGCCCGCGGGGGGCCGCCTACAATGAGCAGTTCTTC
TRBV29-1	NA	TRBJ1-1	NA	CSVDPGVEAFF	TGCAGCGTTGACCCAGGAGTTGAAGCTTTCTTT
TRBV7-2	NA	TRBJ2-5	NA	CASSPGHSLQETQYF	TGTGCCAGCAGCCCTGGACACTCGCTACAAGAGACCCAGTACTTC
TRBV13	NA	TRBJ1-2	NA	CASSLNLGGYTF	TGTGCCAGCAGCCTTAACCTTGGCGGCTACACCTTC
TRBV3-1/TRBV3-2	NA	TRBJ2-1	TRBD2	CASSPLAGGDNEQFF	TGTGCCAGCAGCCCCCTAGCGGGAGGGGACAATGAGCAGTTCTTC
TRBV20-1	NA	TRBJ2-1	TRBD2	CSASGTSGRADPNEQFF	TGCAGTGCTAGTGGGACTAGCGGGAGGGCGGATCCCAATGAGCAGTTCTTC
TRBV28	NA	TRBJ1-2	TRBD1	CGTGDRYGYTF	TGTGGGACAGGGGATCGATATGGCTACACCTTC
TRBV10-1	NA	TRBJ1-2	NA	CASSDQGYGYTF	TGCGCCAGCAGTGACCAGGGATATGGCTACACCTTC
TRBV14	NA	TRBJ1-1	TRBD1	CASSQAWTGEAFF	TGTGCCAGCAGCCAGGCGTGGACAGGTGAAGCTTTCTTT
TRBV7-2	NA	TRBJ2-1	TRBD2	CASSLRGTSGRYEQFF	TGTGCCAGCAGCTTACGCGGGACTAGCGGGAGGTATGAGCAGTTCTTC
TRBV27	few	TRBJ1-2	NA	CASSFNGLPRRYGYGYTF	TGTGCCAGCAGTTTCAACGGCCTACCACGGCGCTATGGCTATGGCTACACCTTC
TRBV11-2	NA	TRBJ1-6	NA	CASSLDMKTGPLHF	TGTGCCAGCAGCTTAGATATGAAGACTGGACCCCTCCACTTT
TRBV4-1	NA	TRBJ2-7	TRBD2	CASSPWLTHLAGKTYEQYF	TGCGCCAGCAGCCCATGGCTTACCCACCTAGCGGGGAAAACTTACGAGCAGTACTTC